This T cell receptor (beta chain) originates from a study of T cells in tumors after PD-1 blockade. The assay was immunoSEQ multiplex PCR, and TCRdb's table has in-frame clones only and misses some. The table lists roughly 35,000 clones, roughly 76% of them singletons. The V end was cut by 3 bases, the J end by 4 bases, with 7 bases between. Germline-derived CDR1 and CDR2 are MNHEY and SMNVEV (reference sequence). The CDR3 totals 13 residues. The clonotype comes from a human donor with basal cell carcinoma. The J gene is TRBJ1-5, the V gene TRBV27; no clear D gene. This sample comprised PBMCs, obtained after anti-PD-1 treatment. This chain's CDR3 is CASSLAGNQPQHF. CDR3 nucleotide sequence: TGTGCCAGCAGTTTGGCGGGGAATCAGCCCCAGCATTTT.